Listed below are T cell receptor beta chains from one sample, sequenced in a study of PD-L1 blockade in urothelial cancer. Sequenced by immunoSEQ multiplex PCR; TCRdb stores in-frame clones only, minus some. The table has about 40,000 clones, 70% to 85% seen once; the top ten hold roughly 18%. The source was PBMCs, collected around atezolizumab (anti-PD-L1) treatment. Every receptor here comes from a man aged 55 to 70 with urothelial cancer. CDR3s include the opening cysteine and the closing phenylalanine or tryptophan. Fields, in order: V gene, CDR3 protein.

v_call: TRBV29-1; cdr3_aa: CSVGASGGHSGETQYF
v_call: TRBV7-9; cdr3_aa: CASSSNRDSSYEQYF
v_call: TRBV5-1; cdr3_aa: CASSLGQGGNSPLHF
v_call: TRBV19; cdr3_aa: CASSIVGVSTDTQYF
v_call: TRBV5-1; cdr3_aa: CASSLGTGGNSPLHF
v_call: TRBV5-6; cdr3_aa: CASSSTGANVLTF
v_call: TRBV19; cdr3_aa: CASSFQRKQPQHF
v_call: TRBV5-6; cdr3_aa: CASSRDRGLNEQYF
v_call: TRBV25-1; cdr3_aa: CASSDRGLGNTIYF
v_call: TRBV6-5; cdr3_aa: CASSRNTEAFF
v_call: TRBV5-1; cdr3_aa: CASSAGQGRTDTQYF
v_call: TRBV2; cdr3_aa: CASSLGAQETQYF
v_call: TRBV28; cdr3_aa: CASSPPPHGGEQYF
v_call: TRBV2; cdr3_aa: CASSEGLNNEQFF
v_call: TRBV5-1; cdr3_aa: CASSLMGRETQYF
v_call: TRBV6-6; cdr3_aa: CASSRQGPGSPLHF
v_call: TRBV2; cdr3_aa: CASSEGGQVYNSPLHF
v_call: TRBV6-1; cdr3_aa: CASSEGLADTQYF
v_call: TRBV4-1; cdr3_aa: CASSQRQGGPYEQYF
v_call: TRBV6-6; cdr3_aa: CASSRTSYYEQYF
v_call: TRBV19; cdr3_aa: CASSALERGGGTGELFF
v_call: TRBV10-3; cdr3_aa: CAISETNQPQHF
v_call: TRBV5-4; cdr3_aa: CASSGHGDTQYF
v_call: TRBV7-3; cdr3_aa: CASSLKEAGSQETQYF
v_call: TRBV28; cdr3_aa: CASSVSGIYGYTF
v_call: TRBV6-1; cdr3_aa: CASSVWGVGQPQHF
v_call: TRBV5-1; cdr3_aa: CASTPTGGSTEAFF
v_call: TRBV11-3; cdr3_aa: CASSFSGTEAFF
v_call: TRBV20-1; cdr3_aa: CSATRGETQYF
v_call: TRBV27; cdr3_aa: CASSPREGYTF
v_call: TRBV4-1; cdr3_aa: CASRPAGSETQYF
v_call: TRBV29-1; cdr3_aa: CSVVSRRSEQYF
v_call: TRBV6-5; cdr3_aa: CASSDIRPYNEQFF
v_call: TRBV6-7; cdr3_aa: CASSYHPDRGPNQPQHF
v_call: TRBV5-1; cdr3_aa: CASSYGAGQGPITEAFF
v_call: TRBV7-9; cdr3_aa: CASSMTGATNEKLFF
v_call: TRBV9; cdr3_aa: CASSPDRGPYEQYF
v_call: TRBV6-5; cdr3_aa: CASSYLGGAYEQYF
v_call: TRBV7-2; cdr3_aa: CASSFDRGLGNEQFF
v_call: TRBV15; cdr3_aa: CATSRDHGQYLKGYTF
v_call: TRBV11-1; cdr3_aa: CASSLDARTGVRDTQYF
v_call: TRBV5-1; cdr3_aa: CASSLWGDTTDTQYF
v_call: TRBV10-3; cdr3_aa: CAISEAGTAQYF